The 29 T cell receptor beta chains below all came from one sample that was sequenced in a study of T cells after yellow fever vaccination. TCRdb used MiXCR to reprocess the 5' RACE reads, holding one entry per CDR3 protein. The sample has about 130,000 distinct CDR3 sequences; about 8.2% are singletons. The sequenced sample was CD8+ T cells sorted from PBMCs, obtained on the day of the yellow fever booster vaccination. These receptors were taken from a man younger than 35 who received the YFV17D yellow fever vaccine.

This clonotype was counted only a few times. J is TRBJ1-5 and V is TRBV4-3; a possible D gene is TRBD1 (5 bases). Deletions cut 0 bases from V and 9 bases from J, with 12 bases between. The CDR3 loop spans 14 amino acids. From germline, CDR1 is LGHNA and CDR2 YSLEER. DNA for the CDR3: TGCGCCAGCAGCCAAGATCGGGACCTTGGGCCCCAGCATTTT. Protein: CASSQDRDLGPQHF.

This clonotype was detected only a few times. This chain joins TRBV4-1 and TRBJ2-3, with 8 nucleotides matching TRBD2. The J segment lost 2 bases and the V segment lost 4 bases, leaving 11 bases of the junction unmatched. In germline, CDR1 is MGHRA, CDR2 YSYEKL. This CDR3 region has 17 residues. The CDR3 sequence: CASSLSGGGPDTDTQYF. Written as DNA, the CDR3 is TGCGCCAGCAGCCTAAGCGGGGGCGGACCTGACACAGATACGCAGTATTTT.

The V and J genes are TRBV6-6 and TRBJ2-7; D is possibly TRBD1 (5 bases). Trimming removed 4 bases at V and 4 bases at J, with 20 bases between. Germline V gene data show CDR1 as MNHNY and CDR2 as SVGAGI (reference sequence). The CDR3 runs 16 residues. CDR3 in amino acids: CASSLGDGSSLYEQYV. The CDR3 DNA reads TGTGCCAGCAGTTTAGGGGATGGGTCATCTCTTTACGAGCAGTACGTC.

The V gene is TRBV7-9, the J gene TRBJ2-2; D possibly corresponds to TRBD2 (6 bases). Trimming stripped 10 bases from V and 0 bases from J, with 15 bases between. This CDR3 has 15 residues. Germline values: CDR1 SEHNR, CDR2 FQNEAQ (reference sequence). The CDR3 nucleotides read TGTGCCACCTGGGGGACTCTGACGAACACCGGGGAGCTGTTTTTT. Its translation is CATWGTLTNTGELFF.

This clonotype was seen once. The chain couples TRBV19 to TRBJ2-2, with D perhaps assigned TRBD1 or TRBD2 (5 bases each). CDR3 length: 15 residues. Germline values: CDR1 LNHDA, CDR2 SQIVND (reference sequence). V was cut by 5 bases and J by 5 bases, with 15 bases left in between. The CDR3 DNA reads TGTGCCAGTAGTCCCATACAATGGGGGACCGGGGAGCTGTTTTTT. Translated: CASSPIQWGTGELFF.

The chain uses TRBV6-5 and TRBJ1-1; D is ambiguous. This CDR3 has 13 residues. The V gene lost 0 bases and the J gene lost 7 bases, with 9 bases spanning the gap. CDR1 MNHEY and CDR2 SVGAGI come from the germline V gene. CDR3 protein: CASSYSRAVEAFF. The CDR3 DNA reads TGTGCCAGCAGTTACTCGCGGGCAGTTGAAGCTTTCTTT.

This chain connects TRBV20-1 to TRBJ2-7; D remains unclear. Germline-derived CDR1 and CDR2 are DFQATT and SNEGSKA (reference sequence). The V gene lost 6 bases and the J gene lost 0 bases, with 12 bases spanning the gap. There are 13 residues in the CDR3. The CDR3 DNA reads TGCAGTGCAATCACCAGGAGCTCCTACGAGCAGTACTTC. This codes for CSAITRSSYEQYF.

J is TRBJ1-2 and V is TRBV3-1, with 7 bases identical to TRBD1. CDR3 size: 16 residues. The germline CDR1 and CDR2 sequences are LGHDT and YNNKEL (reference sequence). V shed 0 bases, J shed 4 bases, and the junction held 8 bases outside the gene matches. The CDR3 spells CASSQDRGRGVYGYTF. The DNA for the CDR3 is TGTGCCAGCAGCCAAGATCGGGGCAGGGGGGTCTATGGCTACACCTTC.

V and J are TRBV12-3 or TRBV12-4 and TRBJ2-7; 9 nucleotides match TRBD1. Unmatched junction bases numbered 7, after V lost 8 bases and J lost 2 bases. The CDR3 loop spans 14 amino acids. CDR3 in amino acids: CASSRGDRAYEQYF. CDR3 in DNA: TGTGCCAGCTCACGGGGGGACAGGGCCTACGAGCAGTACTTC.

The chain combines TRBV12-5 with TRBJ2-1; TRBD2 matches 7 bases. Trimming cost V 4 bases and J 6 bases; bases outside gene matches: 0. This CDR3 contains 12 residues. The germline V gene encodes CDR1 LGHNT and CDR2 FRNRAP. CDR3 sequence reads: CASGSGGNEQFF. CDR3 sequence (DNA): TGTGCTAGTGGTTCGGGGGGCAATGAGCAGTTCTTC.

This clonotype was observed at least ten times. This sequence joins TRBV7-9 and TRBJ2-5, with a weak D call TRBD1 (5 bases). The CDR3 covers 14 residues. Per the germline V gene, CDR1 is SEHNR and CDR2 is FQNEAQ (reference sequence). V was pared by 6 bases and J by 1 base, with 12 bases between. This chain's CDR3 is CASRLDRAQETQYF. The CDR3 bases are TGTGCCAGCAGGCTAGACAGAGCCCAAGAGACCCAGTACTTC.

The chain carries TRBV6-6 and TRBJ1-5, with 7 bases lining up with TRBD1. This CDR3 contains 13 residues. The germline V gene has CDR1 MNHNY and CDR2 SVGAGI (reference sequence). The V segment lost 7 bases and the J segment 8 bases; nucleotides outside the gene matches: 8. The CDR3 reads CASTPDRSEPQHF. The CDR3 DNA is TGTGCCAGCACCCCGGACAGGTCGGAGCCCCAGCATTTT.

The rearrangement links TRBV20-1 to TRBJ1-1; a possible D gene is TRBD1 (6 bases). Germline loops: CDR1 DFQATT, CDR2 SNEGSKA (reference sequence). Deletions cut 2 bases from V and 5 bases from J, with 12 bases between. The CDR3 runs 13 residues. The CDR3 bases are TGCAGTGCTAGAAAGGGGGTCGAGACTGAAGCTTTCTTT. The encoded protein is CSARKGVETEAFF.

This chain connects TRBV12-3 or TRBV12-4 to TRBJ2-7; D unresolved. V was cut by 6 bases and J by 4 bases, with 13 bases left in between. The CDR3 is 13 amino acids. CDR3 sequence (DNA): TGTGCCAGCAGCCCTTCTGTGATTTACGAGCAGTACTTC. Protein sequence: CASSPSVIYEQYF.

The sample holds a few counts of this clonotype. The chain links TRBV9 to TRBJ2-3; D call uncertain. The CDR3 is 14 residues long. Trimming pared 3 bases from V and 0 bases from J, leaving 8 bases between. In germline, CDR1 is SGDLS, CDR2 YYNGEE. CDR3 coding DNA: TGTGCCAGCAGCGACCGGGCTAGCACAGATACGCAGTATTTT. It is translated as CASSDRASTDTQYF.

This chain connects TRBV30 to TRBJ2-3; 12 bases match TRBD2. From germline, CDR1 is GTSNPN and CDR2 SVGIG (reference sequence). The J segment lost 4 bases and the V segment lost 5 bases, leaving 7 bases of the junction unmatched. CDR3 length equals 15 residues. The chain's CDR3 is CAWAGTSGFADTQYF. The CDR3 bases are TGTGCCTGGGCCGGGACTAGCGGGTTTGCAGATACGCAGTATTTT.

This clonotype was counted only a few times. V is TRBV2 and J is TRBJ1-1, with 7 bases aligning to TRBD1. Trimming at V came to 10 bases and at J to 4 bases, leaving 9 bases not matched to a gene. Germline V CDR1 and CDR2: SNHLY, FYNNEI. The CDR3 runs 13 residues. The CDR3 sequence: CAKVLQGSTEAFF. The CDR3 coding sequence is TGTGCCAAAGTGTTACAGGGGAGCACTGAAGCTTTCTTT.

The rearrangement links TRBV5-1 to TRBJ1-1, with D possibly TRBD1 on 5 matching bases. The CDR3 totals 13 residues. V shed 4 bases and J shed 7 bases, with 14 bases lying between them. The germline V gene has CDR1 SGHRS and CDR2 YFSETQ. The CDR3 region is CASSPSGRVEAFF. For the CDR3, the DNA is TGCGCCAGCAGCCCCTCGGGCAGGGTTGAAGCTTTCTTT.

This chain connects TRBV6-4 to TRBJ2-1; the D gene is possibly TRBD2 (5 bases). The V gene lost 0 bases and the J gene lost 2 bases, with 8 bases spanning the gap. In germline, CDR1 is MRHNA, CDR2 SNTAGT. The CDR3 covers 15 residues. The CDR3 bases are TGTGCCAGCAGTGACTCCGGCGGGCCCTACAATGAGCAGTTCTTC. This sequence encodes CASSDSGGPYNEQFF.

The genes are TRBV4-3 and TRBJ1-1, with D perhaps TRBD1 (5 bases). This CDR3 spans 12 amino acids. In germline, CDR1 is LGHNA, CDR2 YSLEER. Trimming left V 3 bases short and J 7 bases short, with 9 bases between. CDR3 protein: CASSHPGSEAFF. CDR3 sequence (DNA): TGCGCCAGCAGCCACCCAGGGAGTGAAGCTTTCTTT.

The gene calls are TRBV7-8 and TRBJ2-2; D uncertain. V was clipped by 3 bases and J by 1 base, with 9 bases between them. CDR1 is SGHVS, CDR2 FQNEAQ, per germline. This CDR3 has 15 amino acids. CDR3 bases: TGTGCCAGCAGCTTTGGACGGTTGAACACCGGGGAGCTGTTTTTT. Amino acids: CASSFGRLNTGELFF. Variable domain in full (rest from reference TRBV7-8 and TRBJ2-2): GAGVSQSPRYKVAKRGQDVALRCDPISGHVSLFWYQQALGQGPEFLTYFQNEAQLDKSGLPSDRFFAERPEGSVSTLKIQRTQQEDSAVYLCASSFGRLNTGELFFGEGSRLTVL.

This clonotype was recorded many times. The CDR3 loop reads CASSWTGVEQFF. CDR3 coding DNA: TGCGCCAGCAGCTGGACGGGGGTAGAGCAGTTCTTC. The chain employs TRBV5-1 and TRBJ2-1, with D possibly matching TRBD2 (6 bases). The CDR3 is 12 amino acids. Germline CDR1 and CDR2: SGHRS and YFSETQ. Between the trimmed V and J ends, which lost 3 bases and 10 bases, there was a span of 11 bases.

The V call is TRBV30, the J call TRBJ2-1, with no clear D. The CDR3 sequence is 14 residues long. V was clipped by 0 bases and J by 1 base, with 7 bases between them. Germline V lookup: CDR1 GTSNPN, CDR2 SVGIG (reference sequence). The CDR3 DNA reads TGTGCCTGGAGTGTAGTCGGGTCCTACAATGAGCAGTTCTTC. Its translation is CAWSVVGSYNEQFF.

The CDR3 sequence is CASSLDSTSTDTQYF. Here the CDR3 DNA reads TGCGCCAGCAGCTTGGACAGTACTAGCACAGATACGCAGTATTTT. The chain carries TRBV5-1 and TRBJ2-3; D unclear. Deletions cut 0 bases from V and 0 bases from J, with 8 bases between. CDR3 length: 15 amino acids. Germline lookup yields CDR1 SGHRS and CDR2 YFSETQ.

The CDR3 protein is CASRGTGHTEAFF. The DNA for the CDR3 is TGTGCCAGCAGGGGGACTGGACACACTGAAGCTTTCTTT. V and J are TRBV27 and TRBJ1-1; a possible D gene is TRBD1 (5 bases). CDR3 size: 13 residues. Germline CDR1 is MNHEY and CDR2 is SMNVEV (reference sequence). Between the trimmed V and J ends, which lost 6 bases and 3 bases, there was a span of 11 bases.

This clonotype was detected only once. A much more abundant neighbour one base away suggests this may be a read error. The chain combines TRBV4-1 with TRBJ2-3; tentative D call: TRBD2 (5 bases). The CDR3 totals 16 residues. CDR1 MGHRA and CDR2 YSYEKL come from the germline V gene. The CDR3 sequence: CASSQEVRGFPDPQYF. The CDR3 region has the DNA TGCGCCAGCAGCCAAGAAGTACGGGGATTCCCAGATCCGCAGTATTTT.

The V call is TRBV7-3, the J call TRBJ1-1; D not certain. The CDR3 is 15 amino acids. Trimming shortened V by 1 base and J by 4 bases, and 13 bases separated the two germline ends. CDR1 is SGHTA, CDR2 FQGTGA, per germline. CDR3 loop: CASSLNPGLGTEAFF. CDR3 nucleotides: TGTGCCAGCAGCTTAAACCCCGGACTGGGCACTGAAGCTTTCTTT.

The rearrangement uses TRBV6-2 or TRBV6-3 and TRBJ1-1; D remains unclear. Trimming shortened V by 0 bases and J by 5 bases, and 7 bases separated the two germline ends. Germline CDR1 is MNHEY and CDR2 is SVGEGT. This CDR3 has 13 residues. In DNA, the CDR3 is TGTGCCAGCAGTTACTCGACGGGGACTGAAGCTTTCTTT. Its translation is CASSYSTGTEAFF.

The chain uses TRBV7-3 and TRBJ2-1; 8 bases map to TRBD2. The germline V gene encodes CDR1 SGHTA and CDR2 FQGTGA. The CDR3 totals 15 residues. The V segment lost 2 bases and the J segment 4 bases; nucleotides outside the gene matches: 4. This chain's CDR3 is CASSLSASGYNEQFF. CDR3 coding DNA: TGTGCCAGCAGCTTATCGGCTAGCGGGTACAATGAGCAGTTCTTC. The full variable domain, its missing parts supplied by reference TRBV7-3 and TRBJ2-1, is GAGVSQTPSNKVTEKGKYVELRCDPISGHTALYWYRQSLGQGPEFLIYFQGTGAADDSGLPNDRFFAVRPEGSVSTLKIQRTERGDSAVYLCASSLSASGYNEQFFGPGTRLTVL.